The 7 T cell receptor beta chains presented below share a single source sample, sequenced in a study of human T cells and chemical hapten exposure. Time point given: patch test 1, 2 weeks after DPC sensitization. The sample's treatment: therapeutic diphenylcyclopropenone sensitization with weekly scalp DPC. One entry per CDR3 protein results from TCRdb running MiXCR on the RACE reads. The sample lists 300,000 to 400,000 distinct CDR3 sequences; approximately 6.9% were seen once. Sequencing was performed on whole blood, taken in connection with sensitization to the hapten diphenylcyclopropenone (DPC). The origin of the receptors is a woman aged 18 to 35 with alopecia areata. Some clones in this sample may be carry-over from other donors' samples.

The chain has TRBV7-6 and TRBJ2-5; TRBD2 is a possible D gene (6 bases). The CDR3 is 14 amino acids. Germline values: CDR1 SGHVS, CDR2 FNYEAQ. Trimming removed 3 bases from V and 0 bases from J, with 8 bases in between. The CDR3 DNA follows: TGTGCCAGCAGCTTGAGCGGGTACCAAGAGACCCAGTACTTC. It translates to CASSLSGYQETQYF.

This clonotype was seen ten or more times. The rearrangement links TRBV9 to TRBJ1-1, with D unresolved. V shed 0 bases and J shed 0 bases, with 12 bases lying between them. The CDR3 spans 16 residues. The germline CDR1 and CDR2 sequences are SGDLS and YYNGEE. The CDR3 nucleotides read TGTGCCAGCAGCGTAGGTTGGCGAGACCTGAACACTGAAGCTTTCTTT. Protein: CASSVGWRDLNTEAFF.

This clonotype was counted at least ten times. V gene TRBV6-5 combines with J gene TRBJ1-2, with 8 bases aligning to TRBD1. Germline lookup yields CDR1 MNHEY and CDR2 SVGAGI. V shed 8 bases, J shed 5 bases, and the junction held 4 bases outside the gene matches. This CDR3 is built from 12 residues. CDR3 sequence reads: CASGQGQYGYTF. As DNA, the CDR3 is TGTGCCAGCGGACAGGGCCAATATGGCTACACCTTC.

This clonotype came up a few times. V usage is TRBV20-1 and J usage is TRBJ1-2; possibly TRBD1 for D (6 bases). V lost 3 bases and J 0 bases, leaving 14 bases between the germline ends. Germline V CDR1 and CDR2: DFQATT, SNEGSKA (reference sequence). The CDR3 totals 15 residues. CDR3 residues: CSASGGPSANYGYTF. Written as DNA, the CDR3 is TGCAGTGCTAGTGGGGGCCCGTCAGCTAACTATGGCTACACCTTC.

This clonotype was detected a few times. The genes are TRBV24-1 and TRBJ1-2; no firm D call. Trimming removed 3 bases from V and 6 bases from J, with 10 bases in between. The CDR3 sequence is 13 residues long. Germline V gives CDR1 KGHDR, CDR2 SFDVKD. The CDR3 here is CATSDPPQDGYTF. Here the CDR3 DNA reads TGTGCCACCAGTGATCCTCCCCAGGATGGCTACACCTTC.

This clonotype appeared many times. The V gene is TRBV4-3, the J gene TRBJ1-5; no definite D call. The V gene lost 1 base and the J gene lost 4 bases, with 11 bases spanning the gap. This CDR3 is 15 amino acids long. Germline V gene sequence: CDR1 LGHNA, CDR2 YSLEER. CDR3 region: CASSQALRRNQPQHF. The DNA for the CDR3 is TGCGCCAGCAGCCAAGCGCTACGGAGGAATCAGCCCCAGCATTTT.

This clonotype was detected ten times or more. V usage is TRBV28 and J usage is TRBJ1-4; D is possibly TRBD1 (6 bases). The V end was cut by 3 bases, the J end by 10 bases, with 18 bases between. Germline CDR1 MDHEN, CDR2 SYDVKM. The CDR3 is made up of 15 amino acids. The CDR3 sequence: CASSFPGTPRGKLFF. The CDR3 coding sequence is TGTGCCAGCAGTTTTCCCGGGACACCCCGAGGAAAACTGTTTTTT.